The subject of this entry is one T cell receptor beta chain. The antigen this receptor binds is unknown. The input lacks base qualities; no much larger clone sits a single base away. V is trimmed back by 1 base and J by 5 bases, and the junction contains 9 bases that no gene match accounts for. There are 17 amino acids in the CDR3, from cysteine to phenylalanine inclusive. Only the CDR3 DNA stays, 51 bases, in frame from base 1. CDR1 and CDR2 are drawn from the germline V gene: LGHNA, YNFKEQ. The source of the sample is a study of T cell responses to AZD1222 COVID-19 vaccine (TCRdb year 2021). About the study as a whole: A total of 230 to 250 trial participants underwent TCR sequencing, of whom about 200 had received two doses of AZD1222 and 26 had received two doses of the MenACWY control vaccine. Trial participants were enrolled into age subgroups of 18-55, 56-69 and 70-plus years, which contained 148, 28 and 57 TCR-sequenced participants, respectively.

Reading the label with the study, this specimen's time point is: about 28 days (+/-7) after the second vaccine dose. AZD1222 recipients whose second dose came at about 4 weeks and those whose second dose came at about 12 weeks were combined into one group, since spike-specific TCR depth and breadth did not differ between the two schedules. The vaccinee samples were drawn from two UK trials, COV001 and COV002, one of which was a single-blind randomized controlled phase 2/3 trial testing AZD1222 (ChAdOx1 nCoV-19) in healthy adults. For TCRbeta chain sequencing, PBMC samples from trial participants were taken at day 0 and at day 28 after the second dose. The investigation overall reported the following: Reportedly, almost half of the unique spike-specific TCRs recognized epitopes lying outside the regions that are mutated in the B.1.351 and B.1.1.7 variants. After two AZD1222 doses, spike-specific TCR breadth and depth were significantly higher than at day 0 and than in MenACWY recipients. Vaccine-associated CD4 TCRs spanned the whole spike protein, with dominant responses in regions 160-218 and 743-854. Conclusions about previously exposed vaccinees are limited because only a handful of AZD1222 recipients were SARS-CoV-2 seropositive at baseline. In the small 56-69-year group, the increase in depth fell short of significance, most likely because of low power. Because no day 14 peak-response samples were available, the repertoires could be characterized only after the peak T cell response. Participants were mostly white British, with more females than males. The authors suggested clonal diversity may have been underestimated.

The CDR3 regions of human TCRbeta chains were analyzed by immunosequencing. The paper's processing steps were these. TCRs in the repertoires were compared against a reference library of SARS-CoV-2-specific TCRs that had been generated with the MIRA antigen-specificity platform. Breadth was defined as the fraction of unique TCRs that were SARS-CoV-2-associated. Depth was defined as the fraction of total T cells that were SARS-CoV-2-associated. Using the MIRA data, each spike-specific TCR was assigned both to the spike region to which the TCR was reactive and to a CD4 or CD8 class. Log10-transformed breadth and depth values were compared by one-way ANOVA with Sidak's multiple comparisons tests. In TCRdb, the immuneACCESS table is reduced to in-frame sequences with V and J assigned. These tables do not hold every clone; where another copy was compared, an unresolved V gene accounts for under half, and the others remain unexplained. D and trimming were read from the DNA, whereas the V and J calls and clone size are those reported in that table. For this sample there are under 150,000 clones; around 88% appear just once. Under 6.5% of the sample comes from the top ten.

The V and J segments used are TRBV4-2 and TRBJ2-5, with 11 middle bases fitting TRBD2. The material sequenced was peripheral blood, taken 28 days after the second AZD1222 dose. The receptor comes from an adult who received the AZD1222 COVID-19 vaccine. The CDR3: CASSQGSGGVIVETQYF. The sequenced DNA is TGTGCCAGCAGCCAAGGTAGCGGGGGGGTCATTGTGGAGACCCAGTACTTC.